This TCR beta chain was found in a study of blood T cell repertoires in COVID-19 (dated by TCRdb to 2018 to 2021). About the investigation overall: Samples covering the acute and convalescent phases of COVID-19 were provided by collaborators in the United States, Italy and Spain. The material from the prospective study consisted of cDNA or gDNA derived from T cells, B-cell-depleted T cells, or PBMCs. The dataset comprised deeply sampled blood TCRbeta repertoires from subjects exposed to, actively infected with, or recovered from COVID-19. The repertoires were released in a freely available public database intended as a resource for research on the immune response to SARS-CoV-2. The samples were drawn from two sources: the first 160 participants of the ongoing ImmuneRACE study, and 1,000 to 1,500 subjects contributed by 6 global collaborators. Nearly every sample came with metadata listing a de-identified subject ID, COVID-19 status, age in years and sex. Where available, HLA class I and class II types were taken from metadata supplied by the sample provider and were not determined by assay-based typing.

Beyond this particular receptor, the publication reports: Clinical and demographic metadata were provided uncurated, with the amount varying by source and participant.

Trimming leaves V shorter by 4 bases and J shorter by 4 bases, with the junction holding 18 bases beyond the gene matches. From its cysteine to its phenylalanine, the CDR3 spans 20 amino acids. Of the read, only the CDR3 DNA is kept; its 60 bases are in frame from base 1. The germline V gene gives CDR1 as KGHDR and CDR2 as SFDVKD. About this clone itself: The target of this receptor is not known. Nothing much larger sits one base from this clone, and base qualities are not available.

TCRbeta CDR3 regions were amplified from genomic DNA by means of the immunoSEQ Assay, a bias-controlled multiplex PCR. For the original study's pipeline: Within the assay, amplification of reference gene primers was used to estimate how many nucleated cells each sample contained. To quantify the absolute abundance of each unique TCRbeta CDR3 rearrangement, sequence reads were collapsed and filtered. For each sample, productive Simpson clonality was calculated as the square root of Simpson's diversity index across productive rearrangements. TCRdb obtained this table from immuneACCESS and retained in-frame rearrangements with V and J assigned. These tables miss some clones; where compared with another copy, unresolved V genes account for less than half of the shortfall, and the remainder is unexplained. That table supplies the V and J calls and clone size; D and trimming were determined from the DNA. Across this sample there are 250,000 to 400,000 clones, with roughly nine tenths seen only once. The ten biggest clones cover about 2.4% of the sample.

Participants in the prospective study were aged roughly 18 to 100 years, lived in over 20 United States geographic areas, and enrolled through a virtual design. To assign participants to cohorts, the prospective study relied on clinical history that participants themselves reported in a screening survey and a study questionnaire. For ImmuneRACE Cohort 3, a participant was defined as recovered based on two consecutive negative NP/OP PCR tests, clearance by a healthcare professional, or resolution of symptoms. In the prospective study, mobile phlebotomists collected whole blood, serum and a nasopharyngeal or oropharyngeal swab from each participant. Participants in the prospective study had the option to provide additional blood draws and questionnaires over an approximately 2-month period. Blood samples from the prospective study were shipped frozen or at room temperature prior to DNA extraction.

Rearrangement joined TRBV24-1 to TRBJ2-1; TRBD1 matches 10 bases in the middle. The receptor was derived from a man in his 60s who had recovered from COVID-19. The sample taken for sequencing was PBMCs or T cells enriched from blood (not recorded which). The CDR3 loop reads CATSDPWTGGSTTKYNEQFF. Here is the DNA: TGTGCCACCAGTGACCCTTGGACAGGGGGTTCGACGACGAAATACAATGAGCAGTTCTTC.